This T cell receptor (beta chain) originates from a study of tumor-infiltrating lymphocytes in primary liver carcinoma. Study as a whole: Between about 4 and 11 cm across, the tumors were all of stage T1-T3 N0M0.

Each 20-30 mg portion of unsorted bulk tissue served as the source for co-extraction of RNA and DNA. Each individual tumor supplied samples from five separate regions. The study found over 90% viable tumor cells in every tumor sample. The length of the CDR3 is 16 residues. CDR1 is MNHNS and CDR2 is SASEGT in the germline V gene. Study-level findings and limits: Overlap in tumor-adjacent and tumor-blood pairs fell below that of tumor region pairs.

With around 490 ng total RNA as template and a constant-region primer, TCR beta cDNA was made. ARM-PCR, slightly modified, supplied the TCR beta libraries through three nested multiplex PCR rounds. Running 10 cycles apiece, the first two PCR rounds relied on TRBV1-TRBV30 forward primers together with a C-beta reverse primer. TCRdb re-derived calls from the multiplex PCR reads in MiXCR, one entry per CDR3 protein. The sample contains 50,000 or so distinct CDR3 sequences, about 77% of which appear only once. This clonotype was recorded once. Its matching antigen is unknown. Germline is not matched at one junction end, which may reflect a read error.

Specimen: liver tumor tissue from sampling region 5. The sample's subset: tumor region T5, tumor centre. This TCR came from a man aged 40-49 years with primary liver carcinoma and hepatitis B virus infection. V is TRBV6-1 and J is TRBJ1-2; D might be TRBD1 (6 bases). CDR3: CANYQAKTQGTDGYTF. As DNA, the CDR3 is TGTGCCAACTACCAGGCGAAGACACAGGGAACGGATGGTTACACCTTC.